Sequencing of this T cell receptor (beta chain) was carried out in a study of blood T cells in healthy people across ages. Germline V CDR1 and CDR2: LNHDA, SQIVND (reference sequence). The V gene end was trimmed by 8 bases and the J gene end by 6 bases; junction bases not matched to a gene: 15. The CDR3 extends over 15 amino acids. A second PCR, run for about 7 to 11 cycles, used a sample-barcoded 5' primer plus a J-beta primer mix. TCRdb used MiXCR to reprocess the 5' RACE reads, holding one entry per CDR3 protein. The table lists nearly 800,000 distinct CDR3 sequences, approximately 25% of them singletons. These data also featured in a second study, about T cells of mothers and their children. That source adds: Mothers gave over 8 million TCR beta CDR3 reads each, and children roughly 3.3 million each.

Sequenced: blood. The TCR sequence derives from a boy younger than 18 in good health. V gene TRBV19 combines with J gene TRBJ2-7; 8 bases are a match to TRBD2. The CDR3 region is CASPKAGTRIFEQYF. The DNA for the CDR3 is TGTGCCAGTCCGAAAGCCGGGACTAGAATATTCGAGCAGTACTTC.